This TCR beta chain was captured in a study of type 1 regulatory T cells. Study in general: An in vitro protocol generated T-allo10, a Tr1-enriched, alloantigen-specific CD4 T cell product.

This CDR3 has 13 residues. V trimming: 4 bases; J trimming: 5 bases; junction bases outside the gene matches: 4. In germline, CDR1 is SGHNT, CDR2 YYREEE (reference sequence). This clonotype showed up just a few times. Its antigen is currently unknown. MiXCR, run by TCRdb on the reads, gives a single entry per CDR3 protein. The sample includes some 6,000 distinct CDR3 sequences, 25% to 30% seen only once; the top ten take about 7.8%. T-allo10 cells from the graft donor were described as anergic, host-alloantigen-specific, and alloantigen-specific suppressors. J is TRBJ2-3 and V is TRBV5-4, with 7 nucleotides matching TRBD1. This TCR came from a human donor in good health. The sequenced sample consisted of cultured T cells, either the whole culture or a sorted T cell fraction (not recorded which). Subset defined: Tr1-enriched cell product generated in vitro against host alloantigens. CDR3 coding DNA: TGTGCCAGCAGCCATGACAGGGAAGATACGCAGTATTTT. It codes for CASSHDREDTQYF.